Following are 21 T cell receptor beta chains from one sample sequenced in a study of T cell clones after liver transplantation. This table comes from immunoSEQ multiplex PCR, and its TCRdb copy is limited to in-frame clones, with some not included. The sample carries 65,000 to 80,000 clones, about 80% recorded once. Sequenced material: CD4+ T cells from blood, taken before liver transplant. The receptors shown here come from a human donor who received a liver transplant.

This chain joins TRBV7-9 and TRBJ1-3; D gene unclear. In germline, CDR1 is SEHNR, CDR2 FQNEAQ (reference sequence). The CDR3 loop spans 14 amino acids. Trimming removed 5 bases at V and 7 bases at J, with 15 bases between. The CDR3 sequence is CASSPNEGGNTIYF. CDR3 sequence (DNA): TGTGCCAGCAGCCCAAATGAGGGCGGTAACACCATATATTTT.

The J gene is TRBJ1-3, the V gene TRBV15; D is unresolved. Trimming shortened V by 4 bases and J by 9 bases, and 13 bases separated the two germline ends. CDR1 is LNHNV and CDR2 is YYDKDF in the germline V gene (reference sequence). The CDR3 length is 13 residues. This CDR3 reads CATSISLVGTIYF. CDR3 bases: TGTGCCACCAGCATTTCCTTGGTAGGCACCATATATTTT.

V gene TRBV5-1 combines with J gene TRBJ2-3, with TRBD2 identical over 12 bases. J lost 6 bases, V lost 2 bases, and 13 bases had no gene match. The CDR3 contains 18 residues. The V gene's germline CDR1 is SGHRS and CDR2 YFSETQ. The chain's CDR3 is CASSFDWTSGKFGDTQYF. The CDR3 region has the DNA TGCGCCAGCAGCTTCGACTGGACTAGCGGGAAGTTTGGTGATACGCAGTATTTT.

This clone was detected only a few times. The chain recombines TRBV5-1 with TRBJ2-1, with D hard to call. Germline loops: CDR1 SGHRS, CDR2 YFSETQ. V lost 0 bases and J lost 3, with 4 bases in between. The CDR3 covers 13 residues. CDR3 sequence reads: CASSLDSYNEQFF. In DNA form, the CDR3 reads TGCGCCAGCAGCTTGGACAGCTACAATGAGCAGTTCTTC. The whole variable domain, filled in from reference TRBV5-1 and TRBJ2-1, reads KAGVTQTPRYLIKTRGQQVTLSCSPISGHRSVSWYQQTPGQGLQFLFEYFSETQRNKGNFPGRFSGRQFSNSRSEMNVSTLELGDSALYLCASSLDSYNEQFFGPGTRLTVL.

The table lists this clone with a few counts. The chain couples TRBV4-3 to TRBJ1-1; a possible D gene is TRBD1 (6 bases). Per germline, CDR1 LGHNA and CDR2 YSLEER. Trimming cost V 4 bases and J 2 bases, with 14 bases left between them. CDR3 length: 15 amino acids. The CDR3 DNA sequence: TGCGCCAGCAGCCCCCCAGGGGTTCCCAACACTGAAGCTTTCTTT. Translating it yields CASSPPGVPNTEAFF.

CDR3 sequence: CASSRGLNTGELFF. For the CDR3, the DNA is TGTGCCAGCAGCCGTGGACTAAACACCGGGGAGCTGTTTTTT. The chain carries TRBV6-6 and TRBJ2-2; possibly TRBD2 for D (6 bases). V was shortened by 6 bases and J by 2 bases, with 10 bases between the two germline ends. The CDR3 contains 14 residues. The V gene's germline CDR1 is MNHNY and CDR2 SVGAGI (reference sequence).

The chain employs TRBV4-1 and TRBJ2-7; D might be TRBD1 (6 bases). Germline CDR1 MGHRA, CDR2 YSYEKL. V was pared by 5 bases and J by 3 bases, with 23 bases between. The CDR3 contains 17 residues. The CDR3 sequence: CASSEGNRVGSYYEQYF. In DNA form, the CDR3 reads TGCGCCAGCAGCGAAGGGAACAGGGTTGGTTCATACTACGAGCAGTACTTC.

V and J are TRBV19 and TRBJ2-1; the match to TRBD2 covers 12 bases. V shed 0 bases, J shed 8 bases, and the junction held 8 bases outside the gene matches. The V gene's germline CDR1 is LNHDA and CDR2 SQIVND (reference sequence). CDR3 length: 17 residues. The CDR3 DNA reads TGTGCCAGTAGTATAGACCTAGCGGGAGGGCCTATGGATGAGCAGTTCTTC. Its protein is CASSIDLAGGPMDEQFF.

The chain couples TRBV7-9 to TRBJ2-7; D unresolved. This CDR3 is 13 amino acids long. Trimming shortened V by 5 bases and J by 6 bases, and 14 bases separated the two germline ends. Germline CDR1 SEHNR, CDR2 FQNEAQ (reference sequence). In DNA, the CDR3 is TGTGCCAGCAGCCACCAGGTGGACCGCGAGCAGTACTTC. Its translation is CASSHQVDREQYF.

The chain is built from TRBV18 and TRBJ1-2; 10 positions agree with TRBD1. The CDR3 runs 14 residues. After removal of 6 bases from V and 8 bases from J, the junction contained 9 bases not matched to a gene. CDR1 KGHSH and CDR2 LQKENI come from the germline V gene. Written as DNA, the CDR3 is TGTGCCAGCTCCCTCATGGGACAGGGGAAGGGCTACACCTTC. Amino acid sequence: CASSLMGQGKGYTF.

The chain is built from TRBV29-1 and TRBJ2-5; 13 bases align to TRBD2. Germline assignment: CDR1 SQVTM and CDR2 ANQGSEA. CDR3 size: 12 residues. The chain's CDR3 is CTAGLAGETQYF. The DNA for the CDR3 is TGCACGGCGGGACTAGCGGGGGAGACCCAGTACTTC. Supplemented by reference TRBV29-1 and TRBJ2-5, the full variable domain reads SAVISQKPSRDICQRGTSLTIQCQVDSQVTMMFWYRQQPGQSLTLIATANQGSEATYESGFVIDKFPISRPNLTFSTLTVSNMSPEDSSIYLCTAGLAGETQYFGPGTRLLVL.

The V call is TRBV5-1, the J call TRBJ2-5; maybe TRBD2 (7 bases). CDR3 length: 15 amino acids. The germline CDR1 and CDR2 sequences are SGHRS and YFSETQ. Trimming took off 0 bases at V and 2 bases at J, with 11 bases between the two ends. CDR3 sequence: CASSLAGGLQETQYF. The CDR3 nucleotides read TGCGCCAGCAGCTTGGCGGGGGGCCTACAAGAGACCCAGTACTTC.

Only one count was recorded for this clone. The chain has TRBV12-2 and TRBJ2-7; TRBD2 was called by the table and not checked on the DNA. TRBV12-2 is an annotated pseudogene. The CDR3 is 15 amino acids. The CDR3 DNA reads as TGTGCAAGTCGCTTAGCGGCTAGCGGGAGGGTTGAGCAGTACTTC. Translating gives CASRLAASGRVEQYF.

The rearrangement uses TRBV18 and TRBJ1-4; 8 bases align to TRBD1. This CDR3 comprises 15 residues. Germline values: CDR1 KGHSH, CDR2 LQKENI. With V trimmed by 4 bases and J by 8 bases, 9 bases remained unmatched. The CDR3 spells CASSQGQALIEKLFF. The CDR3 nucleotides are TGTGCCAGCTCACAGGGACAGGCCCTAATCGAAAAACTGTTTTTT.

The rearrangement uses TRBV14 and TRBJ2-1; D remains unclear. Looked up from germline, CDR1 is SGHDN and CDR2 is FVKESK. Between the trimmed V and J ends, which lost 1 base and 6 bases, there was a span of 10 bases. This CDR3 has 14 residues. CDR3 sequence reads: CASSQGFRSNEQFF. The CDR3 bases are TGTGCCAGCAGCCAAGGGTTCAGATCCAATGAGCAGTTCTTC.

This sequence joins TRBV7-2 and TRBJ2-3; D may correspond to TRBD1 or TRBD2 (5 bases each). Trimming cost V 0 bases and J 2 bases, with 15 bases left between them. This CDR3 contains 17 residues. Germline V lookup: CDR1 SGHTA, CDR2 FQGNSA. The chain's CDR3 is CASSLAGTNAYTDTQYF. The CDR3 nucleotides are TGTGCCAGCAGCTTAGCAGGGACCAACGCCTACACAGATACGCAGTATTTT.

This clone occurred once. V is TRBV5-6 and J is TRBJ2-1; 10 positions match TRBD2. The CDR3 has 16 residues. CDR1 and CDR2 from the germline V gene are SGHDT and YYEEEE. J was trimmed by 10 bases and V by 4 bases; bases with no gene match: 14. The CDR3 nucleotides read TGTGCCAGCAGCCTACGGACTAGCGGCCGGTCTGTGGAGCAGTTCTTC. It is translated as CASSLRTSGRSVEQFF.

The V and J genes are TRBV7-6 and TRBJ1-1; D possibly corresponds to TRBD1 (6 bases). V lost 3 bases and J 1 base, leaving 9 bases between the germline ends. There are 14 residues in the CDR3. Germline CDR1 reads SGHVS; CDR2 reads FNYEAQ. This CDR3 reads CASSLGHQNTEAFF. CDR3 nucleotide sequence: TGTGCCAGCAGCTTGGGACACCAGAACACTGAAGCTTTCTTT.

CDR3 nucleotide sequence: TGCGCCAGCAGCTTGGCCGGAAGGAGAACTGGAAACACCATATATTTT. It specifies CASSLAGRRTGNTIYF. The chain couples TRBV5-1 to TRBJ1-3; D unresolved. Trimming left V 0 bases short and J 2 bases short, with 12 bases between. The germline V gene encodes CDR1 SGHRS and CDR2 YFSETQ. This CDR3 has 16 residues.

The chain has TRBV28 and TRBJ1-2, with D perhaps matching TRBD1 (5 bases). This CDR3 has 14 amino acids. V was shortened by 2 bases and J by 7 bases, with 14 bases between the two germline ends. The germline V gene has CDR1 MDHEN and CDR2 SYDVKM. CDR3 sequence (DNA): TGTGCCAGCAGTTTAAGCTCGGGGACGCGTGGCTACACCTTC. Encoded protein: CASSLSSGTRGYTF.

This clone showed up just a few times. This chain joins TRBV27 and TRBJ2-5, with 10 bases matching TRBD2. CDR1 and CDR2 (germline): MNHEY, SMNVEV (reference sequence). This CDR3 has 17 amino acids. Unmatched junction bases numbered 10, after V lost 5 bases and J lost 1 base. CDR3 amino acids: CASSPPSGRGSQETQYF. The CDR3 nucleotides are TGTGCCAGCAGTCCCCCTAGCGGGAGAGGGTCCCAAGAGACCCAGTACTTC.